The 25 T cell receptor beta chains below all came from one sample that was sequenced in a study of PD-1 blockade in classical Hodgkin lymphoma. Each patient's relapse followed autologous stem cell transplantation, and brentuximab vedotin exposure varied. Assay used: immunoSEQ multiplex PCR; TCRdb lists only in-frame clones, some missing. The sample has a few thousand clones; around 62% are singletons. Sequencing used peripheral blood mononuclear cells (PBMCs), obtained at baseline. The receptors here all came from a human donor with classical Hodgkin lymphoma.

This chain uses TRBV11-2 with TRBJ2-1; 9 nucleotides align to TRBD1. The CDR3 runs 15 residues. Germline CDR1 and CDR2: SGHAT and FQNNGV. The V segment lost 1 base and the J segment 2 bases; nucleotides outside the gene matches: 0. The CDR3 nucleotides read TGTGCCAGCAGCTTAGGACAGGGGGCCTACAATGAGCAGTTCTTC. This codes for CASSLGQGAYNEQFF.

The chain links TRBV7-9 to TRBJ2-7, with 10 bases lining up with TRBD2. Germline V CDR1 and CDR2: SEHNR, FQNEAQ (reference sequence). This CDR3 spans 15 amino acids. Germline trimming cut 1 base from V and 5 bases from J; bases unmatched to any gene: 5. The CDR3 DNA follows: TGTGCCAGCAGCTTAGTAACTAGCGGGAACCACGAGCAGTACTTC. This codes for CASSLVTSGNHEQYF.

The chain has TRBV10-1 and TRBJ2-7; D possibly matches TRBD1 or TRBD2 (6 bases each). This CDR3 has 11 amino acids. In germline, CDR1 is WNHNN, CDR2 SYGVQD (reference sequence). V was cut by 8 bases and J by 6 bases, with 11 bases left in between. DNA of the CDR3: TGCGCCAGCGGACGGGGGCTCGAGCAGTACTTC. As protein: CASGRGLEQYF.

The genes are TRBV7-3 and TRBJ1-5, with TRBD1 as a possible D gene (6 bases). The CDR3 runs 12 residues. V lost 5 bases to trimming and J lost 9 bases, with 11 bases between them. CDR1 SGHTA and CDR2 FQGTGA come from the germline V gene. CDR3 in amino acids: CASSQGGVPQHF. The CDR3 coding sequence is TGTGCCAGCAGCCAAGGGGGGGTGCCCCAGCATTTT.

This rearrangement joins TRBV7-2 to TRBJ1-1; D is unclear. The germline V gene encodes CDR1 SGHTA and CDR2 FQGNSA. There are 16 residues in the CDR3. Trimming removed 5 bases from V and 0 bases from J, with 16 bases in between. CDR3 protein: CASSRRAGSMNTEAFF. DNA for the CDR3: TGTGCCAGCAGCCGCCGTGCGGGGAGCATGAACACTGAAGCTTTCTTT.

This rearrangement joins TRBV6-1 to TRBJ1-1; no firm D call. Trimming shortened V by 0 bases and J by 6 bases, and 14 bases separated the two germline ends. This CDR3 spans 15 amino acids. Germline CDR1 is MNHNS and CDR2 is SASEGT. The CDR3 DNA follows: TGTGCCAGCAGTGAAGCGTGGGCGGCAACGCCTGAAGCTTTCTTT. Translation: CASSEAWAATPEAFF.

CDR3: CASSWEGLAGGGTQYF. The CDR3 region has the DNA TGCGCCAGCAGCTGGGAAGGACTAGCGGGGGGCGGGACCCAGTACTTC. The J gene is TRBJ2-5, the V gene TRBV5-1; 14 bases map to TRBD2. The length of the CDR3 is 16 residues. The V segment lost 3 bases and the J segment 7 bases; nucleotides outside the gene matches: 8. Germline CDR1 SGHRS, CDR2 YFSETQ.

V and J are TRBV2 and TRBJ1-1, with 9 bases fitting TRBD1. In germline, CDR1 is SNHLY, CDR2 FYNNEI. CDR3 length equals 15 residues. The trim removed 0 bases at V and 6 bases at J, leaving 5 bases unmatched. CDR3 DNA sequence: TGTGCCAGCAGTGAAGCACCGGGACAGGGCTCTGAAGCTTTCTTT. It specifies CASSEAPGQGSEAFF.

CDR3 in amino acids: CATSRGVRKLRRPGNTIYF. The CDR3 DNA follows: TGTGCCACCAGCAGAGGAGTTCGAAAACTTCGCCGCCCTGGAAACACCATATATTTT. The J gene is TRBJ1-3, the V gene TRBV15; no definite D call. V dropped 1 base and J dropped 2 bases, with 21 bases sitting between them. The germline CDR1 and CDR2 sequences are LNHNV and YYDKDF (reference sequence). The CDR3 is made up of 19 amino acids.

By sample share, this clone is medium-sized. For the CDR3, the DNA is TGTGCCAGTAGTCGGACTAGCGGCTCTTACAATGAGCAGTTCTTC. Translating gives CASSRTSGSYNEQFF. The chain links TRBV19 to TRBJ2-1; TRBD2 matches 10 bases. The CDR3 totals 15 residues. Trimming cost V 5 bases and J 4 bases; bases outside gene matches: 5. Looked up from germline, CDR1 is LNHDA and CDR2 is SQIVND (reference sequence).

This clone was observed a handful of times. This sequence joins TRBV7-9 and TRBJ2-2, with D tentatively TRBD1 or TRBD2 (7 bases each). CDR1 SEHNR and CDR2 FQNEAQ come from the germline V gene (reference sequence). V lost 6 bases and J lost 6, with 17 bases in between. This CDR3 is 15 amino acids long. As DNA, the CDR3 is TGTGCCAGCAGACCCCCAGGGGGGGTTTCCGGGGAGCTGTTTTTT. As protein: CASRPPGGVSGELFF. Based on the CDR3 plus reference TRBV7-9 and TRBJ2-2, the full variable domain is DTGVSQNPRHKITKRGQNVTFRCDPISEHNRLYWYRQTLGQGPEFLTYFQNEAQLEKSRLLSDRFSAERPKGSFSTLEIQRTEQGDSAMYLCASRPPGGVSGELFFGEGSRLTVL.

By share of the sample, this clone is medium-sized. This chain connects TRBV23-1 to TRBJ1-2; the D gene is possibly TRBD1 (5 bases). TRBV23-1 is annotated as an ORF whose role is uncertain. This CDR3 contains 17 residues. V lost 2 bases and J lost 3, with 19 bases in between. This chain's CDR3 is CASSQKAVGRADYGYTF. The CDR3 DNA reads as TGCGCCAGCAGTCAAAAGGCTGTGGGCAGGGCGGACTATGGCTACACCTTC.

In its sample, this clone was seen a few times. The V call is TRBV23-1, the J call TRBJ1-1, with D possibly being TRBD1 (5 bases). TRBV23-1 has ORF status, its function being uncertain. The CDR3 has 14 residues. V lost 5 bases, J lost 6 bases, and 16 bases lay in between. The CDR3 DNA reads as TGCGCCAGCAGTGCCAGGGTCGCCCAGCCTGAAGCTTTCTTT. Protein sequence: CASSARVAQPEAFF.

The chain is built from TRBV7-3 and TRBJ2-7; the match to TRBD2 covers 10 bases. V shed 5 bases and J 7 bases; nucleotides not matched to a gene: 11. The germline CDR1 and CDR2 sequences are SGHTA and FQGTGA. The CDR3 length is 15 residues. The chain's CDR3 is CASSPGLADVGEQYF. The CDR3, as DNA: TGTGCCAGCAGCCCCGGACTAGCGGACGTAGGGGAGCAGTACTTC.

The chain is built from TRBV28 and TRBJ2-1; the D is unclear. The germline gives CDR1 MDHEN, CDR2 SYDVKM. The V end lost 3 bases, the J end lost 8 bases, and 5 bases lay between the germline ends. This CDR3 is 11 amino acids long. The CDR3: CASSLVDEQFF. Written as DNA, the CDR3 is TGTGCCAGCAGTTTGGTCGATGAGCAGTTCTTC.

The V and J genes are TRBV7-2 and TRBJ2-3, with TRBD2 matching over 10 bases. The CDR3 loop spans 15 amino acids. The germline CDR1 and CDR2 sequences are SGHTA and FQGNSA. The ends lost 7 bases at V and 6 bases at J; junction bases unmatched: 10. DNA of the CDR3: TGTGCCAGCACCCCGGAGCGGGGGGGCTGGGATACGCAGTATTTT. As protein: CASTPERGGWDTQYF. The complete variable domain, with remaining parts taken from reference TRBV7-2 and TRBJ2-3, reads GAGVSQSPSNKVTEKGKDVELRCDPISGHTALYWYRQSLGQGLEFLIYFQGNSAPDKSGLPSDRFSAERTGGSVSTLTIQRTQQEDSAVYLCASTPERGGWDTQYFGPGTRLTVL.

The J gene is TRBJ2-7, the V gene TRBV4-2, with 11 bases lining up with TRBD2. The CDR3 has 16 residues. The germline gives CDR1 LGHNA, CDR2 YNFKEQ. The J segment lost 4 bases and the V segment lost 3 bases, leaving 8 bases of the junction unmatched. CDR3 amino acids: CASSHPGLAASYEQYF. The CDR3 DNA reads TGTGCCAGCAGCCACCCGGGACTAGCGGCCTCTTACGAGCAGTACTTC.

This sequence joins TRBV30 and TRBJ1-1; the D gene is possibly TRBD1 (5 bases). Germline CDR1 GTSNPN, CDR2 SVGIG (reference sequence). The V gene lost 2 bases and the J gene lost 5 bases, with 9 bases spanning the gap. The CDR3 runs to 12 residues. The CDR3 region is CAWSRGSTEAFF. As DNA, the CDR3 is TGTGCCTGGAGTAGGGGTTCGACTGAAGCTTTCTTT.

This rearrangement joins TRBV5-5 to TRBJ2-7; 7 bases map to TRBD1. The CDR3 length is 14 residues. Germline V gene data show CDR1 as SGHKS and CDR2 as YYEKEE (reference sequence). With V trimmed by 3 bases and J by 2 bases, 5 bases remained unmatched. DNA of the CDR3: TGTGCCAGCAGCTCCCATCAGGGGGCCTACGAGCAGTACTTC. Protein sequence: CASSSHQGAYEQYF.

The chain has TRBV5-6 and TRBJ2-5, with 9 bases lining up with TRBD2. Unmatched junction bases numbered 9, after V lost 3 bases and J lost 0 bases. This CDR3 region has 17 residues. Per germline, CDR1 SGHDT and CDR2 YYEEEE. The CDR3 coding sequence is TGTGCCAGCAGCTATTTAAGCAGCGGGGGGTACCAAGAGACCCAGTACTTC. Translation gives CASSYLSSGGYQETQYF.

The genes are TRBV5-1 and TRBJ1-2; D is unclear. CDR3 size: 15 residues. CDR1 SGHRS and CDR2 YFSETQ come from the germline V gene. Between the trimmed V and J ends, which lost 3 bases and 1 base, there was a span of 13 bases. The CDR3 reads CASSSEGPDNYGYTF. The CDR3 region has the DNA TGCGCCAGCAGCTCCGAAGGACCGGATAACTATGGCTACACCTTC.

The chain's CDR3 is CASSQGGVPQHF. The CDR3 DNA is TGTGCCAGCAGCCAAGGGGGGGTGCCCCAGCATTTT. The chain combines TRBV11-3 with TRBJ1-5; a weak D match, TRBD1 (6 bases). The CDR3 is 12 amino acids. With 5 bases removed from V and 9 bases from J, the gap between germline ends came to 11 bases. Germline loops: CDR1 SGHNT, CDR2 YENEEA.

This clone was seen more than once but under ten times. The V call is TRBV6-5, the J call TRBJ2-5, with 8 positions matching TRBD1. Germline V gene data show CDR1 as MNHEY and CDR2 as SVGAGI. After removal of 6 bases from V and 5 bases from J, the junction contained 8 bases not matched to a gene. The CDR3 extends over 14 amino acids. CDR3 sequence (DNA): TGTGCCAGCAGCTTCCAGGGGGCGGGGGAGACCCAGTACTTC. Residues: CASSFQGAGETQYF.

The V and J genes are TRBV5-1 and TRBJ2-5; weak D call: TRBD1 (6 bases). This CDR3 is built from 15 residues. Germline values: CDR1 SGHRS, CDR2 YFSETQ. Trimming stripped 0 bases from V and 5 bases from J, with 14 bases between. The CDR3 nucleotides are TGCGCCAGCAGCTTGGGGGGACAAAACGTGGAGACCCAGTACTTC. Its translation is CASSLGGQNVETQYF. Drawing the rest from reference TRBV5-1 and TRBJ2-5, the complete variable domain is KAGVTQTPRYLIKTRGQQVTLSCSPISGHRSVSWYQQTPGQGLQFLFEYFSETQRNKGNFPGRFSGRQFSNSRSEMNVSTLELGDSALYLCASSLGGQNVETQYFGPGTRLLVL.

The chain links TRBV28 to TRBJ1-4; 8 nucleotides line up with TRBD1. V lost 4 bases, J lost 8 bases, and 9 bases stayed unmatched. CDR3 size: 15 residues. CDR1 MDHEN and CDR2 SYDVKM come from the germline V gene. CDR3 in DNA: TGTGCCAGCAGTTCCCCAGGGGGCGCAGGGGAAAAACTGTTTTTT. This encodes CASSSPGGAGEKLFF.